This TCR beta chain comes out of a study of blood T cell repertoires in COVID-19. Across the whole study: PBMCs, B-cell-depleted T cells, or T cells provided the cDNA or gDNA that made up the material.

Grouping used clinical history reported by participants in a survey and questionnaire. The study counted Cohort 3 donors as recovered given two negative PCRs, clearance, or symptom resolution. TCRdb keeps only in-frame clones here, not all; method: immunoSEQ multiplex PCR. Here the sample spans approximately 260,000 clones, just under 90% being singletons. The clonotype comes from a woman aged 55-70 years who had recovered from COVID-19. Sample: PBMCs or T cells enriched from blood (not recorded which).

The CDR3 protein is CASSRTSGTSEQYF. The CDR3 DNA reads TGTGCCAGCAGCCGGACTAGCGGGACCAGCGAGCAGTACTTC. This chain uses TRBV14 with TRBJ2-7, with TRBD2 identical over 12 bases. The CDR3 has 14 residues. From germline, CDR1 is SGHDN and CDR2 FVKESK. The ends lost 4 bases at V and 6 bases at J; junction bases unmatched: 4.